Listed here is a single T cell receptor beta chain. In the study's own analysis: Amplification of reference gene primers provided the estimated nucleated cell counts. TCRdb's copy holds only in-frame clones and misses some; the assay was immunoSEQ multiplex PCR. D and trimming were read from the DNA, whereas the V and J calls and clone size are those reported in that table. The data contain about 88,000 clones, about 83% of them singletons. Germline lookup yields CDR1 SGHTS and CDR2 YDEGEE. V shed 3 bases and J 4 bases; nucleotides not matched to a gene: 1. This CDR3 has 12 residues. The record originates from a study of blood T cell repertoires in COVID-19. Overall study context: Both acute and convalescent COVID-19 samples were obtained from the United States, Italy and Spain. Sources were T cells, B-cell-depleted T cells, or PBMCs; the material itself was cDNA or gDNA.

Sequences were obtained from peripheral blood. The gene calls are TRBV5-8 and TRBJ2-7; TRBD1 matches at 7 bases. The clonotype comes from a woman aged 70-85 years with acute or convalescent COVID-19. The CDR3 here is CASSSTGYEQYV. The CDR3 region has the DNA TGTGCCAGCAGCTCGACAGGGTACGAGCAGTACGTC.